Following are 4 T cell receptor beta chains from one sample sequenced in a study of technical replicates of blood from a few donors. Some clones are missing from TCRdb's copy, which holds only in-frame ones; the method was immunoSEQ multiplex PCR. In the table there are 60,000 to 80,000 clones, 92% of which are singletons. Sequenced input: T cells isolated from PBMCs. Receptors were obtained from a human donor in good health.

V and J are TRBV14 and TRBJ2-1; 11 bases fit TRBD1. The CDR3 covers 16 residues. Germline trimming cut 4 bases from V and 8 bases from J; bases unmatched to any gene: 10. The germline CDR1 and CDR2 sequences are SGHDN and FVKESK. The CDR3 loop is CASSRTGGAIIDEQFF. The CDR3, as DNA: TGTGCCAGCAGCCGGACAGGGGGCGCAATCATCGATGAGCAGTTCTTC. The entire variable domain, with the rest obtained from reference TRBV14 and TRBJ2-1, is as follows: EAGVTQFPSHSVIEKGQTVTLRCDPISGHDNLYWYRRVMGKEIKFLLHFVKESKQDESGMPNNRFLAERTGGTYSTLKVQPAELEDSGVYFCASSRTGGAIIDEQFFGPGTRLTVL.

The chain has TRBV2 and TRBJ2-2; D remains ambiguous. Germline V gene sequence: CDR1 SNHLY, CDR2 FYNNEI. The CDR3 runs to 12 residues. V lost 7 bases and J 4 bases, leaving 7 bases between the germline ends. The CDR3, as DNA: TGTGCCAGCAAGACACTCACCGGGGAGCTGTTTTTT. It yields the protein CASKTLTGELFF.

This rearrangement joins TRBV9 to TRBJ2-7; 8 nucleotides line up with TRBD1. Trimming at V came to 0 bases and at J to 3 bases, leaving 5 bases not matched to a gene. Germline-derived CDR1 and CDR2 are SGDLS and YYNGEE. The CDR3 runs to 15 residues. The DNA for the CDR3 is TGTGCCAGCAGCGTAGAGGGACAGGAGAACTACGAGCAGTACTTC. Residues: CASSVEGQENYEQYF.

The J gene is TRBJ1-3, the V gene TRBV6-6; D call uncertain. V lost 6 bases to trimming and J lost 4 bases, with 10 bases between them. CDR1 and CDR2 from the germline V gene are MNHNY and SVGAGI (reference sequence). The CDR3 spans 13 residues. CDR3 sequence: CASSRYRGNTIYF. The CDR3, as DNA: TGTGCCAGCAGCCGATATAGAGGAAACACCATATATTTT.